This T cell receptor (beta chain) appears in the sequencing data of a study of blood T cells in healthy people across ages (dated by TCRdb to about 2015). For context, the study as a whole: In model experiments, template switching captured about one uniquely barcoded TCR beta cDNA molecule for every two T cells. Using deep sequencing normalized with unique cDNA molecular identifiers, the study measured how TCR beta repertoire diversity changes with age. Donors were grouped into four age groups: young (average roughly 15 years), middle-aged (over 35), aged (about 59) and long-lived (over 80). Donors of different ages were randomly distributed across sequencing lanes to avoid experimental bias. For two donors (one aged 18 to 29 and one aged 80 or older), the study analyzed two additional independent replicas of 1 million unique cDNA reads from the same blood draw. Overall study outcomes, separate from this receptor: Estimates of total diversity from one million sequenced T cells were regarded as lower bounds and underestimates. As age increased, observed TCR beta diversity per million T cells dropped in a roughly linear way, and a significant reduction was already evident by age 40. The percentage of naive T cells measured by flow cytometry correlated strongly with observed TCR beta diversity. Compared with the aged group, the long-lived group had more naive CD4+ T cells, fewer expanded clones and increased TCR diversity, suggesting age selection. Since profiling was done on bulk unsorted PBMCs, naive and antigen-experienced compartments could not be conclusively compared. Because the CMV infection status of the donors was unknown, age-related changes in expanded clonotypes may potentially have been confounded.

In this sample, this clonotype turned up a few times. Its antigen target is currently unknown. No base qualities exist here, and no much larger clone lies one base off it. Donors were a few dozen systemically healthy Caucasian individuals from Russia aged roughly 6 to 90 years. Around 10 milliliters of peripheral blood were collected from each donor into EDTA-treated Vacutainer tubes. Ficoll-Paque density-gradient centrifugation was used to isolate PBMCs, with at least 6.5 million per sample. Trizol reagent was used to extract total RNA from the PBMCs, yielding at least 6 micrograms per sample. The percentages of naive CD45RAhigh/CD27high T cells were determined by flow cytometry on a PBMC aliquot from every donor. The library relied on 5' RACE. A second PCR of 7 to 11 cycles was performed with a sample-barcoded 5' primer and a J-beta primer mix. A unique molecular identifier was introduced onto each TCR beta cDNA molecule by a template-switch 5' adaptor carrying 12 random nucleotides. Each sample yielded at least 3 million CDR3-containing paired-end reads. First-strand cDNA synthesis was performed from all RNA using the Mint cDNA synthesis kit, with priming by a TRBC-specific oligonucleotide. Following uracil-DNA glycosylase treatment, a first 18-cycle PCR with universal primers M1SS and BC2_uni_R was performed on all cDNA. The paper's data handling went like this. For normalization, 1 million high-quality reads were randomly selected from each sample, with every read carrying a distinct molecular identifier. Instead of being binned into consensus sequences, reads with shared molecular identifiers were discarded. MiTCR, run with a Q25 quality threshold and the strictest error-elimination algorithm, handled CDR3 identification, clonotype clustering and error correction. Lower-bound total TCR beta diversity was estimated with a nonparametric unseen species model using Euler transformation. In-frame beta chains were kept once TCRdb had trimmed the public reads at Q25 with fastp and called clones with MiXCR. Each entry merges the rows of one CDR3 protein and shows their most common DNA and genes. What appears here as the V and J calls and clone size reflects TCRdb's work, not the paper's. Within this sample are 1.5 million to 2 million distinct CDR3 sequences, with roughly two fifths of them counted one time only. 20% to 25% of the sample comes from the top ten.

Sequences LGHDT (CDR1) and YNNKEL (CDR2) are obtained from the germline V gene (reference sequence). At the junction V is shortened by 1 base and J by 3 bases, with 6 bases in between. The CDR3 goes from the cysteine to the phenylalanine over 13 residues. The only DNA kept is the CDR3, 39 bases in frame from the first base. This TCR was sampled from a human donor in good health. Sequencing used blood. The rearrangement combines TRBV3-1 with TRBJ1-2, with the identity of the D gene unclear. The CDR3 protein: CASSQGDYYGYTF. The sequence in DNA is TGTGCCAGCAGCCAAGGTGACTACTATGGCTACACCTTC.